A selection of T cell receptor beta chains follows, all from one sample in a study of cytomegalovirus exposure and HLA in healthy donors. The method was immunoSEQ multiplex PCR; TCRdb's version includes in-frame clones alone and lacks a portion of them. The sample lists around 110,000 clones, around a tenth occurring once. Sequencing was done on a sample of PBMCs. The receptors were sampled from a man aged 25 to 40 in good health and CMV-seronegative. The CDR3 runs from the conserved cysteine through the conserved F or W. D genes are given only for firm matches. Part of the rows lack a size; the others show once, few, many or a class for expanded clones.

CDR3aa: CASSSSSGQNQETQYF
CDR3nt: TGTGCCAGCAGTTCCTCCTCCGGACAGAATCAAGAGACCCAGTACTTC
d_gene: -
abundance: few
j_gene: TRBJ2-5
v_gene: TRBV13

CDR3aa: CASSLLAPHYEQYF
CDR3nt: TGTGCCAGCAGCTTATTAGCGCCCCACTACGAGCAGTACTTC
d_gene: -
abundance: -
j_gene: TRBJ2-7
v_gene: TRBV11-2

CDR3aa: CASSQESSGLRDTQYF
CDR3nt: TGCGCCAGCAGCCAAGAATCTAGCGGGCTGAGAGATACGCAGTATTTT
d_gene: TRBD2
abundance: few
j_gene: TRBJ2-3
v_gene: TRBV4-3

CDR3aa: CASSEALRSGYTF
CDR3nt: TGTGCCAGCAGTGAAGCGCTGAGATCCGGCTACACCTTC
d_gene: -
abundance: few
j_gene: TRBJ1-2
v_gene: TRBV6-1

CDR3aa: CASSPRKGNTVGTEAFF
CDR3nt: TGCGCCAGCAGCCCCCGTAAGGGGAATACGGTGGGTACTGAAGCTTTCTTT
d_gene: -
abundance: -
j_gene: TRBJ1-1
v_gene: TRBV5-1

CDR3aa: CASRPDRLTNEKLFF
CDR3nt: TGTGCCAGCAGACCCGACAGGCTAACTAATGAAAAACTGTTTTTT
d_gene: -
abundance: few
j_gene: TRBJ1-4
v_gene: TRBV6-1

CDR3aa: CASSDGGYEQYF
CDR3nt: TGTGCCAGTAGTGACGGGGGCTACGAGCAGTACTTC
d_gene: -
abundance: few
j_gene: TRBJ2-7
v_gene: TRBV19

CDR3aa: CASSPQRTSSYEQYF
CDR3nt: TGTGCCAGCAGTCCACAGCGGACCAGCTCCTACGAGCAGTACTTC
d_gene: -
abundance: -
j_gene: TRBJ2-7
v_gene: TRBV25-1

CDR3aa: CASSLPEWRGTQYF
CDR3nt: TGTGCCAGCAGCTTACCCGAGTGGAGGGGTACGCAGTATTTT
d_gene: -
abundance: -
j_gene: TRBJ2-3
v_gene: TRBV5-4

CDR3aa: CASSARVGLVGNEQFF
CDR3nt: TGTGCCAGCAGCGCGCGCGTGGGACTAGTCGGCAATGAGCAGTTCTTC
d_gene: TRBD2
abundance: few
j_gene: TRBJ2-1
v_gene: TRBV11-1

CDR3aa: CASGQGSGETQYF
CDR3nt: TGCGCCAGCGGACAGGGGAGTGGGGAGACCCAGTACTTC
d_gene: TRBD1
abundance: few
j_gene: TRBJ2-5
v_gene: TRBV10-1

CDR3aa: CASQWEGSSYNEQFF
CDR3nt: TGTGCCAGCCAGTGGGAGGGAAGCTCCTACAATGAGCAGTTCTTC
d_gene: TRBD2
abundance: few
j_gene: TRBJ2-1
v_gene: TRBV7-2

CDR3aa: CASSPPTGIGNTIYF
CDR3nt: TGTGCCAGCAGCCCCCCGACAGGGATCGGAAACACCATATATTTT
d_gene: TRBD1
abundance: -
j_gene: TRBJ1-3
v_gene: TRBV7-9

CDR3aa: CVSRNWGRFYNEQFF
CDR3nt: TGTGTCAGCCGAAATTGGGGGCGGTTCTACAATGAGCAGTTCTTC
d_gene: -
abundance: -
j_gene: TRBJ2-1
v_gene: TRBV27

CDR3aa: CASSVVPGTSGNTIYF
CDR3nt: TGTGCCAGCAGCGTAGTACCGGGAACTTCGGGAAACACCATATATTTT
d_gene: -
abundance: -
j_gene: TRBJ1-3
v_gene: TRBV9

CDR3aa: CASSDPLRGGRSSGANVLTF
CDR3nt: TGTGCCAGCAGTGACCCCCTTCGCGGGGGTCGGAGCTCTGGGGCCAACGTCCTGACTTTC
d_gene: TRBD2
abundance: -
j_gene: TRBJ2-6
v_gene: TRBV6-4

CDR3aa: CASSVAGGNSPLHF
CDR3nt: TGTGCCAGCAGTGTAGCAGGGGGAAATTCACCCCTCCACTTT
d_gene: TRBD1
abundance: -
j_gene: TRBJ1-6
v_gene: TRBV6-1

CDR3aa: CAINGGGANQPQHF
CDR3nt: TGTGCCATCAATGGCGGGGGGGCAAATCAGCCCCAGCATTTT
d_gene: -
abundance: -
j_gene: TRBJ1-5
v_gene: TRBV10-3

CDR3aa: CASSGETGDYSNQPQHF
CDR3nt: TGTGCCAGCAGTGGGGAGACAGGGGACTATAGCAATCAGCCCCAGCATTTT
d_gene: TRBD1
abundance: -
j_gene: TRBJ1-5
v_gene: TRBV6-1

CDR3aa: CASSRTGESYEQYF
CDR3nt: TGCGCCAGCAGCCGGACAGGGGAATCCTACGAGCAGTACTTC
d_gene: TRBD1
abundance: -
j_gene: TRBJ2-7
v_gene: TRBV5-1

CDR3aa: CASSGGTMGNEQFF
CDR3nt: TGTGCCAGCAGCGGGGGGACTATGGGCAATGAGCAGTTCTTC
d_gene: TRBD2
abundance: -
j_gene: TRBJ2-1
v_gene: TRBV6-1

CDR3aa: CASSSSGMGLGAGELFF
CDR3nt: TGTGCCAGCAGCTCCAGCGGGATGGGGCTCGGGGCCGGGGAGCTGTTTTTT
d_gene: TRBD2
abundance: few
j_gene: TRBJ2-2
v_gene: TRBV7-8